Listed below are T cell receptor beta chains from one sample, sequenced in a study of PD-1 blockade in classical Hodgkin lymphoma. The protocol was immunoSEQ multiplex PCR, while the TCRdb copy is restricted to in-frame clones and leaves out a portion. Of 15,000 to 20,000 clones in the sample, 83% were seen once. Sample: peripheral blood mononuclear cells (PBMCs), taken before the fourth cycle of nivolumab. The origin of the receptors is a human donor with classical Hodgkin lymphoma. Each CDR3 is given with its conserved first and last residue. The D gene is left open where the match is weak. A row's size may be missing; if present it is once, few, many or a size class.

J,V,D,size,DNA,CDR3
TRBJ2-5,TRBV4-3,NA,NA,TGCGCCAGCAGCCAAGACCACGGAGAGACCCAGTACTTC,CASSQDHGETQYF
TRBJ2-7,TRBV2,NA,NA,TGTGCCAGCAGGACAGGAGTCATCTACGAGCAGTACTTC,CASRTGVIYEQYF
TRBJ1-6,TRBV6-5,NA,few,TGTGCCAGCAGTCCCTGGAGCTCCTATAATTCACCCCTCCACTTT,CASSPWSSYNSPLHF
TRBJ1-2,TRBV6-5,TRBD1,NA,TGTGCCAGCAGTTCCGGGACAGGGGGGTTATATGGCTACACCTTC,CASSSGTGGLYGYTF
TRBJ1-1,TRBV7-9,NA,once,TGTGCCAGCAGCACGAAGGGGCAAGGCACTGAAGCTTTCTTT,CASSTKGQGTEAFF
TRBJ2-7,TRBV6-6,TRBD1,NA,TGTGCCAGCAGCAGGGGGAGCTACGAGCAGTACTTC,CASSRGSYEQYF
TRBJ1-1,TRBV23-1,NA,once,TGCGCCAGCACCAAATACGAGGGGATCGCTGATTTGAACACTGAAGCTTTCTTT,CASTKYEGIADLNTEAFF
TRBJ1-3,TRBV6-5,NA,NA,TGTGCCAGCAGTAGCGGGACGTATGGAAACACCATATATTTT,CASSSGTYGNTIYF
TRBJ2-5,TRBV27,NA,NA,TGTGCCACCCGGCCCGGGGCTCAAGAGACCCAGTACTTC,CATRPGAQETQYF
TRBJ1-1,TRBV7-9,NA,few,TGTGCCAGCAGCCGTCTCATGAACACTGAAGCTTTCTTT,CASSRLMNTEAFF
TRBJ2-1,TRBV4-2,NA,NA,TGTGCCAGCAGCTTCGGACCAGGAGTGAATGAGCAGTTCTTC,CASSFGPGVNEQFF
TRBJ2-3,TRBV5-1,NA,NA,TGCGCCAGCAGCTCGGCAGGGGGGACAGATACGCAGTATTTT,CASSSAGGTDTQYF
TRBJ1-2,TRBV5-5,TRBD1,once,TGTGCCAGCGGACAGGGGGCAGATAACTATGGCTACACCTTC,CASGQGADNYGYTF
TRBJ1-1,TRBV5-1,NA,NA,TGCGCCAGCAGCTTGCCGGGACGAGAAGCTTTCTTT,CASSLPGREAFF
TRBJ2-5,TRBV18,TRBD2,NA,TGTGCCAGCTCACCACCCGGGACTAACAAAGAGACCCAGTACTTC,CASSPPGTNKETQYF
TRBJ1-2,TRBV5-6,TRBD1,NA,TGTGCCAGCAGCCAATCCCCGGGACAGGGTGAGTGTGGCTACACCTTC,CASSQSPGQGECGYTF
TRBJ1-2,TRBV5-1,NA,NA,TGCGCCAGCAGCCTATTTGACACCTATGGCTACACCTTC,CASSLFDTYGYTF
TRBJ1-6,TRBV7-9,NA,NA,TGTGCCAGCAGCTCGGGACGGGATAATTCACCCCTCCACTTT,CASSSGRDNSPLHF
TRBJ2-2,TRBV7-2,NA,NA,TGTGCCAGCAGCACCTACACCGGGGAGCTGTTTTTT,CASSTYTGELFF
TRBJ1-6,TRBV7-2,NA,NA,TGTGCCAGCAGCTTACGCTCACAGGGAAATTCACCCCTCCACTTT,CASSLRSQGNSPLHF
TRBJ1-1,TRBV5-1,NA,NA,TGCGCCAGCAGCCCACAACCGGGGGGCAACACTGAAGCTTTCTTT,CASSPQPGGNTEAFF
TRBJ1-2,TRBV4-3,NA,NA,TGCGCCAGCAGCCAACATGCCGGGACGGACGGTGGCTACACCTTC,CASSQHAGTDGGYTF
TRBJ1-2,TRBV7-8,NA,NA,TGTGCCAGCAGCTTAACCCCTAACTATGGCTACACCTTC,CASSLTPNYGYTF
TRBJ2-1,TRBV5-1,TRBD2,NA,TGCGCCAGCCAAGCTAGCGGGGGCTACAATGAGCAGTTCTTC,CASQASGGYNEQFF
TRBJ1-4,TRBV7-8,NA,few,TGTGCCAGCAGCTTAGCGGTCGGCTACCCGGAGTTTTTT,CASSLAVGYPEFF
TRBJ1-3,TRBV7-8,NA,NA,TGTGCCAGCAGCGTCAGTCGCTCTGGAAACACCATATATTTT,CASSVSRSGNTIYF
TRBJ1-2,TRBV7-9,NA,NA,TGTGCCAGCAGCCCAGTGGCGGAAGGCCACGATGGCTACACCTTC,CASSPVAEGHDGYTF
TRBJ1-2,TRBV4-3,TRBD1,NA,TGCGCCAGCAGCTTCGGGACAGGGGGGATCTATGGCTACACCTTC,CASSFGTGGIYGYTF
TRBJ1-2,TRBV7-9,NA,NA,TGTGCCAGCAGCTCTCTTAGTCTGGTAGCTAACTATGGCTACACCTTC,CASSSLSLVANYGYTF
TRBJ2-3,TRBV4-3,TRBD1,NA,TGCGCCAGCAGCCAAGATAGGGGGCCTAGCACAGATACGCAGTATTTT,CASSQDRGPSTDTQYF
TRBJ2-2,TRBV6-6,NA,NA,TGTGCCAGCAGTTACGAGGGACGGGAGCTGTTTTTT,CASSYEGRELFF
TRBJ2-5,TRBV5-1,TRBD2,NA,TGCGCCAGCAGCGCTAGCGGGGGGTCAGTGGAGACCCAGTACTTC,CASSASGGSVETQYF
TRBJ2-7,TRBV5-1,NA,NA,TGCGCCAGCAGAGAATGGACAGAGGCCTACGAGCAGTACTTC,CASREWTEAYEQYF
TRBJ1-4,TRBV2,NA,once,TGTGCCAGCAGTCTGAATATGAATGAAAAACTGTTTTTT,CASSLNMNEKLFF
TRBJ2-5,TRBV18,TRBD1,NA,TGTGCCAGCTCCCGGGACAGGCGACAAGAGACCCAGTACTTC,CASSRDRRQETQYF
TRBJ1-2,TRBV19,NA,NA,TGTGCCAGTAGTATAGTAAACAACTTACCCCTCTATGGCTACACCTTC,CASSIVNNLPLYGYTF
TRBJ1-1,TRBV4-2,NA,NA,TGTGCCAGCAGCCAAGTGGGGCAGGGCGGAACTGAAGCTTTCTTT,CASSQVGQGGTEAFF
TRBJ1-6,TRBV6-6,TRBD1,NA,TGTGCCAGCAAAACTACAGGGGGTGGAAATTCACCCCTCCACTTT,CASKTTGGGNSPLHF
TRBJ2-5,TRBV4-1,NA,NA,TGCGCCAGCAGCCAAAATGGGGCCCTCCAAGAGACCCAGTACTTC,CASSQNGALQETQYF
TRBJ2-5,TRBV5-1,NA,few,TGCGCCAGCAGCTTGGCGGGGGTACAAGAGACCCAGTACTTC,CASSLAGVQETQYF
TRBJ2-7,TRBV5-1,NA,NA,TGCGCCAGCAGCCTGGGACAAGGCGTAAACGAGCAGTACTTC,CASSLGQGVNEQYF